This paragraph reports one T cell receptor (beta chain). Its antigen is currently not known. Base qualities are not recorded, but no much larger clone differs from it by a single base. This specimen belongs to a study of blood T cell repertoires in COVID-19 (dated by TCRdb to 2018 to 2020). Background on the whole study: Samples from collaborators originated in the United States, Italy and Spain and spanned both the acute and convalescent phases of COVID-19. The prospective study material was composed of cDNA or gDNA derived from T cells, B-cell-depleted T cells, or PBMCs. The dataset comprised deeply sampled blood TCRbeta repertoires from subjects exposed to, actively infected with, or recovered from COVID-19. The repertoires were released in a freely available public database meant as a resource for research on the immune response to SARS-CoV-2. Samples were obtained from the ongoing ImmuneRACE study (first 160 participants) and from roughly 1,300 subjects provided by 6 global collaborators. A de-identified subject ID, COVID-19 status, age in years and sex were almost always included in the sample metadata. Where available, HLA class I and class II types were obtained from metadata supplied by the sample provider rather than from assay-based typing. Study-level results and caveats: The amount of clinical and demographic metadata varied by source and participant and was provided uncurated.

TCRbeta CDR3 regions were amplified from genomic DNA by means of the immunoSEQ Assay, a bias-controlled multiplex PCR. In the paper's pipeline: The number of nucleated cells in each sample was estimated by amplification of reference gene primers within the assay. To quantify the absolute abundance of each unique TCRbeta CDR3 rearrangement, sequence reads were collapsed and filtered. Productive Simpson clonality was computed per sample as the square root of Simpson's diversity index over productive rearrangements. Held by TCRdb, this immuneACCESS table contains in-frame sequences only and omits some clones. Under half of the omission traces to an unresolved V gene where checked; the cause of the rest is unknown. From that table come the V and J calls and clone size; the DNA was used to work out D and trimming. In this sample the table shows 200,000 to 250,000 clones, about 93% of which occur a single time. The top ten clones comprise under 2.5% of the sample.

Participants in the prospective study were enrolled through a virtual design, were aged 18 to 89 years, and lived in about two dozen United States geographic areas. In the prospective study, cohorts were assigned on the basis of participant-reported clinical history obtained from a screening survey and a study questionnaire. Recovered participants in ImmuneRACE Cohort 3 were defined as having two consecutive negative NP/OP PCR tests, clearance from a healthcare professional, or resolution of symptoms. In the prospective study, mobile phlebotomists collected whole blood, serum and a nasopharyngeal or oropharyngeal swab from each participant. Prospective study participants could optionally give additional blood draws and questionnaires over an approximately two-month period. Before DNA extraction, blood samples from the prospective study were shipped at room temperature or frozen. The germline ends are 14 bases apart after V is trimmed by 5 bases and J by 3 bases. From the cysteine through the phenylalanine, the CDR3 covers 15 amino acids. Only the CDR3 part of the read is kept: 45 bases, read in frame from the first base. Sequences SGHNT (CDR1) and YENEEA (CDR2) are obtained from the germline V gene.

The chain is made from TRBV11-3 and TRBJ1-3; tentative D gene TRBD1, with 6 bases matching. The clonotype was recovered from a woman aged 18-29 years who had recovered from COVID-19. Source material: PBMCs or T cells enriched from blood (not recorded which). Here the CDR3 is given as CASSPSRGLGNTIYF. The DNA is as follows: TGTGCCAGCAGCCCATCGCGGGGGCTTGGAAACACCATATATTTT.